Below are 22 T cell receptor beta chains sequenced from a single sample in a study of blood T cells in healthy people across ages. The second PCR ran about 6 to 12 cycles with a sample-barcoded 5' primer and J-beta primers. TCRdb analysed the 5' RACE reads with MiXCR anew, one entry per CDR3 protein. The repertoire holds around 900,000 distinct CDR3 sequences, with about 51% as singletons. Sequencing used blood. The receptors shown here come from a woman aged 55-69 years in good health.

The gene calls are TRBV27 and TRBJ2-5; D possibly matches TRBD1 or TRBD2 (6 bases each). There are 15 residues in the CDR3. Germline V gives CDR1 MNHEY, CDR2 SMNVEV (reference sequence). V lost 3 bases and J lost 5, with 16 bases in between. In DNA, the CDR3 is TGTGCCAGCAGTTTGGGCAGGGGAGGATTTGAGACCCAGTACTTC. This translates into CASSLGRGGFETQYF.

This chain joins TRBV5-1 and TRBJ2-5, with D possibly being TRBD1 or TRBD2 (6 bases each). The J call is uncertain, as TRBJ2-1 better fits the DNA end. The germline CDR1 and CDR2 sequences are SGHRS and YFSETQ. This CDR3 comprises 14 residues. The CDR3, as DNA: TGCGCCAGCAGCTTTGGGCGGGGACAAGAGACCCAGTTCTTC. Its translation: CASSFGRGQETQFF.

The table lists this clonotype with a few counts. The chain has TRBV5-1 and TRBJ1-2; D unresolved. This CDR3 is built from 14 residues. The germline V gene has CDR1 SGHRS and CDR2 YFSETQ. The V end was cut by 0 bases, the J end by 4 bases, with 10 bases between. The CDR3 region has the DNA TGCGCCAGCAGCTTGGGTCAGGAGATCTATGGCTACACCTTC. This codes for CASSLGQEIYGYTF.

This chain links TRBV6-6 with TRBJ2-3; D might be TRBD2 (6 bases). CDR3 size: 16 residues. The germline V gene encodes CDR1 MNHNY and CDR2 SVGAGI (reference sequence). The germline V and J ends were trimmed by 0 bases and 7 bases, with 17 bases remaining between them. This chain's CDR3 is CASSYSEVWRGYTQYF. Here the CDR3 DNA reads TGTGCCAGCAGTTACTCCGAGGTTTGGCGGGGATATACGCAGTATTTT.

The J gene is TRBJ2-5, the V gene TRBV20-1, with 11 bases lining up with TRBD2. After removal of 4 bases from V and 2 bases from J, the junction contained 12 bases not matched to a gene. Germline CDR1 DFQATT, CDR2 SNEGSKA (reference sequence). This CDR3 region has 17 residues. The CDR3 loop is CSATNSGTSGQQETQYF. The CDR3 coding sequence is TGCAGTGCTACTAACTCCGGGACTAGCGGCCAACAAGAGACCCAGTACTTC.

This clonotype was recorded a few times. This chain joins TRBV27 and TRBJ1-2; D possibly corresponds to TRBD1 (6 bases). CDR3 length: 11 residues. Germline V gene data show CDR1 as MNHEY and CDR2 as SMNVEV (reference sequence). Trimming removed 8 bases from V and 4 bases from J, with 8 bases in between. The chain's CDR3 is CASGGGYGYTF. DNA for the CDR3: TGTGCCAGCGGGGGCGGCTATGGCTACACCTTC.

The chain links TRBV2 to TRBJ1-5, with a weak D call TRBD1 (6 bases). The CDR3 runs to 14 residues. The germline V gene has CDR1 SNHLY and CDR2 FYNNEI. V gave up 6 bases and J gave up 4 bases, with 13 bases separating them. Here the CDR3 DNA reads TGTGCCAGCAGGGAGAGGACAGTAAATCAGCCCCAGCATTTT. This translates into CASRERTVNQPQHF.

The gene calls are TRBV5-1 and TRBJ1-2; D may be TRBD1 (6 bases). V dropped 4 bases and J dropped 7 bases, with 20 bases sitting between them. Germline CDR1 and CDR2: SGHRS and YFSETQ. This CDR3 is 15 amino acids long. DNA for the CDR3: TGCGCCAGCAGCCTAAGTTCAGGGGATTTTTTTGGCTACACCTTC. Its protein product is CASSLSSGDFFGYTF.

V gene TRBV7-9 combines with J gene TRBJ2-3; the D is unclear. The CDR3 has 13 amino acids. Germline loops: CDR1 SEHNR, CDR2 FQNEAQ (reference sequence). Trimming took 3 bases from V and 4 from J, leaving 8 bases between them. The CDR3 nucleotides read TGTGCCAGCAGCTTCCTAGGAGCAGATACGCAGTATTTT. Translating gives CASSFLGADTQYF. The whole variable domain, filled in from reference TRBV7-9 and TRBJ2-3, reads DTGVSQNPRHKITKRGQNVTFRCDPISEHNRLYWYRQTLGQGPEFLTYFQNEAQLEKSRLLSDRFSAERPKGSFSTLEIQRTEQGDSAMYLCASSFLGADTQYFGPGTRLTVL.

The gene calls are TRBV14 and TRBJ2-7, with a weak D call TRBD1 (5 bases). CDR3 size: 13 residues. Trimming pared 2 bases from V and 2 bases from J, leaving 7 bases between. In germline, CDR1 is SGHDN, CDR2 FVKESK. The chain's CDR3 is CASSQRGTYEQYF. The CDR3 bases are TGTGCCAGCAGCCAAAGGGGCACCTACGAGCAGTACTTC.

The chain carries TRBV7-2 and TRBJ1-1; 7 nucleotides match TRBD1. This CDR3 comprises 17 residues. The trim removed 2 bases at V and 1 base at J, leaving 10 bases unmatched. The germline V gene encodes CDR1 SGHTA and CDR2 FQGNSA. This CDR3 is CASSLTGRGLGNTEAFF. Here the CDR3 DNA reads TGTGCCAGCAGCTTAACGGGCAGGGGGTTGGGGAACACTGAAGCTTTCTTT.

CDR3 DNA: TGTGCCAGCAGTTACTCCGGTGGGACTAGCAGTTCCGACGAGCAGTACTTC. It is translated as CASSYSGGTSSSDEQYF. J is TRBJ2-7 and V is TRBV6-6, with 9 nucleotides matching TRBD2. The CDR3 spans 17 residues. J was trimmed by 5 bases and V by 0 bases; bases with no gene match: 11. From germline, CDR1 is MNHNY and CDR2 SVGAGI (reference sequence).

The chain couples TRBV24-1 to TRBJ2-1; 8 bases align to TRBD2. V gave up 5 bases and J gave up 0 bases; unmatched junction bases: 5. The length of the CDR3 is 16 residues. Germline CDR1 KGHDR, CDR2 SFDVKD. As DNA, the CDR3 is TGTGCCACCAGTGGCCTAGCGGGTGGCTCCTACAATGAGCAGTTCTTC. Translation gives CATSGLAGGSYNEQFF.

The rearrangement links TRBV5-4 to TRBJ1-2, with unresolved D. This CDR3 has 14 residues. Per the germline V gene, CDR1 is SGHNT and CDR2 is YYREEE (reference sequence). V was trimmed by 2 bases and J by 3 bases, leaving 11 bases between them. CDR3 DNA: TGTGCCAGCAGCTTACCCAGGTTTGACTATGGCTACACCTTC. This sequence encodes CASSLPRFDYGYTF.

This clonotype was seen only a few times. The rearrangement joins TRBV25-1 to TRBJ1-6, with no clear D. V was pared by 6 bases and J by 0 bases, with 9 bases between. The germline V gene encodes CDR1 MGHDK and CDR2 SYGVNS. This CDR3 is built from 15 residues. The CDR3, as DNA: TGTGCCAGCAGCGCCCGACTCTCCTATAATTCACCCCTCCACTTT. As protein: CASSARLSYNSPLHF.

The genes are TRBV29-1 and TRBJ2-2; D gene unclear. The V end was cut by 7 bases, the J end by 1 base, with 7 bases between. Germline CDR1 SQVTM, CDR2 ANQGSEA. This CDR3 has 12 amino acids. This chain's CDR3 is CSAVRNTGELFF. CDR3 nucleotide sequence: TGCAGCGCTGTCAGGAACACCGGGGAGCTGTTTTTT.

V is TRBV19 and J is TRBJ1-1; D is unresolved. The CDR3 spans 15 residues. Trimming pared 2 bases from V and 6 bases from J, leaving 16 bases between. Germline lookup yields CDR1 LNHDA and CDR2 SQIVND (reference sequence). In nucleotides, the CDR3 is TGTGCCAGTAGTATACAAGGCATTAGTATCTCTGAAGCTTTCTTT. Amino acid sequence: CASSIQGISISEAFF.

This clonotype has a handful of counts. The V gene is TRBV12-3 or TRBV12-4, the J gene TRBJ2-7, with D maybe TRBD2 (5 bases). CDR3 length: 13 amino acids. Trimming left V 6 bases short and J 3 bases short, with 12 bases between. The CDR3 DNA reads TGTGCCAGCAGCGGGCTAGCCATCTACGAGCAGTACTTC. Residues: CASSGLAIYEQYF.

The chain couples TRBV29-1 to TRBJ2-5; 12 bases line up with TRBD2. Looked up from germline, CDR1 is SQVTM and CDR2 is ANQGSEA. CDR3 length: 16 residues. Unmatched junction bases numbered 20, after V lost 7 bases and J lost 11 bases. CDR3 region: CSDEASGGALPYEQYF. The CDR3 DNA reads TGCAGCGATGAGGCTAGCGGGGGGGCGCTTCCTTATGAGCAGTACTTC. The variable domain in full, completed from reference TRBV29-1 and TRBJ2-5, reads SAVISQKPSRDICQRGTSLTIQCQVDSQVTMMFWYRQQPGQSLTLIATANQGSEATYESGFVIDKFPISRPNLTFSTLTVSNMSPEDSSIYLCSDEASGGALPYEQYFGPGTRLLVL.

This clonotype turned up a few times. J is TRBJ2-5 and V is TRBV9; D is possibly TRBD2 (6 bases). The germline CDR1 and CDR2 sequences are SGDLS and YYNGEE. This CDR3 is built from 14 residues. V lost 3 bases and J lost 1, with 10 bases in between. For the CDR3, the DNA is TGTGCCAGCAGCGCGGGACTTCTCCAAGAGACCCAGTACTTC. As protein: CASSAGLLQETQYF.

The chain joins TRBV4-1 to TRBJ2-7; D is ambiguous. There are 13 residues in the CDR3. The germline V gene encodes CDR1 MGHRA and CDR2 YSYEKL. V was trimmed by 1 base and J by 2 bases, leaving 6 bases between them. DNA for the CDR3: TGCGCCAGCAGCCAAGCTCAGACCTACGAGCAGTACTTC. Translated: CASSQAQTYEQYF.

In this sample, this clonotype turned up once. This chain connects TRBV2 to TRBJ2-7; 8 bases match TRBD2. This CDR3 has 15 residues. The junction had 13 bases not matched to a gene; V was cut back by 6 bases and J by 6 bases. Germline CDR1 is SNHLY and CDR2 is FYNNEI. The CDR3 spells CASSDPREGGSEQYF. In DNA form, the CDR3 reads TGTGCCAGCAGCGACCCACGGGAGGGGGGCTCCGAGCAGTACTTC.